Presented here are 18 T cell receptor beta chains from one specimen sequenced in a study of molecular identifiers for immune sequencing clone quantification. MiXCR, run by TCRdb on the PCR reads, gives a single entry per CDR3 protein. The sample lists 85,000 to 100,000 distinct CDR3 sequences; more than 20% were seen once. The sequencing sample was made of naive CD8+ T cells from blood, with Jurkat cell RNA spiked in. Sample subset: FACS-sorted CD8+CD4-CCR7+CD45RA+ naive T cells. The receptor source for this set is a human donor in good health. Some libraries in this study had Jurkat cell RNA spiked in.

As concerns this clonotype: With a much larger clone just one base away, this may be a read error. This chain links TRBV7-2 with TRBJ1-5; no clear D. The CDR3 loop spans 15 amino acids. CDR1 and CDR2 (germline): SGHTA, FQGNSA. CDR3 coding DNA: TGTGCCAGCAGCCCGGTGGGAGGGTTGGTTCAGCCCCCGCATTTT. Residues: CASSPVGGLVQPPHF.

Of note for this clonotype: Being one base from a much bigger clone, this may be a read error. CDR3 sequence: CSAAGTSPIEQFF. For the CDR3, the DNA is TGCAGCGCCGCCGGGACTAGCCCTATTGAGCAGTTCTTC. The chain combines TRBV29-1 with TRBJ2-1, with TRBD2 matching over 9 bases. The CDR3 spans 13 residues. Germline lookup yields CDR1 SQVTM and CDR2 ANQGSEA. The J segment lost 9 bases and the V segment lost 7 bases, leaving 10 bases of the junction unmatched.

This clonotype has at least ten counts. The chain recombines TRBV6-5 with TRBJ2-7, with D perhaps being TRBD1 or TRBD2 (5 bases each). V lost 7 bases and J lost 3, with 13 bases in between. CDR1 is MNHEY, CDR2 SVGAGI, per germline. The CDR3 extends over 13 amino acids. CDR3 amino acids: CASTDGADYEQYF. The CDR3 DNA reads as TGTGCCAGCACCGACGGGGCAGACTACGAGCAGTACTTC.

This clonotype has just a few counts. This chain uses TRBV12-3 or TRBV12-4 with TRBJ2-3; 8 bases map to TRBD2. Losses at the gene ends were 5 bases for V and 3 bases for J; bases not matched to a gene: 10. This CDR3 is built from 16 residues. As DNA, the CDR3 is TGTGCCAGCAGTATCCTCGGGGGGGGGGAAACAGATACGCAGTATTTT. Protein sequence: CASSILGGGETDTQYF.

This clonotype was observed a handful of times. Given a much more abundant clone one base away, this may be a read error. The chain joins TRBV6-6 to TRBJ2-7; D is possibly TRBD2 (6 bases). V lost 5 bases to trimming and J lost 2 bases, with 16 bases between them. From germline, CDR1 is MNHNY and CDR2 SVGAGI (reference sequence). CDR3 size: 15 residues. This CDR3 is CASSTSGSGAYEQYV. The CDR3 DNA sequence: TGTGCCAGCAGTACCTCCGGGAGCGGAGCCTACGAGCAGTACGTC.

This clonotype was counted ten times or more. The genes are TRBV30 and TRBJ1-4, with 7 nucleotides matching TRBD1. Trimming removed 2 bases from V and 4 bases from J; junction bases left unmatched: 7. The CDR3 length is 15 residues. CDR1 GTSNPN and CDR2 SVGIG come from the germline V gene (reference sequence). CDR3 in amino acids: CAWSSTGLLNEKLFF. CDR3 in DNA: TGTGCCTGGAGTTCGACAGGGCTCCTTAATGAAAAACTGTTTTTT.

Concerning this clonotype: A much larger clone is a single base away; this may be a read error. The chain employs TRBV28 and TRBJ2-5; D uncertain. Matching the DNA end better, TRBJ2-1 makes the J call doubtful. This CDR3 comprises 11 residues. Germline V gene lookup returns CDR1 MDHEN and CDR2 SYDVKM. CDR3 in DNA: TGTGCCAGCAGTTTATGGCAGACCCAGTTCTTC. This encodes CASSLWQTQFF.

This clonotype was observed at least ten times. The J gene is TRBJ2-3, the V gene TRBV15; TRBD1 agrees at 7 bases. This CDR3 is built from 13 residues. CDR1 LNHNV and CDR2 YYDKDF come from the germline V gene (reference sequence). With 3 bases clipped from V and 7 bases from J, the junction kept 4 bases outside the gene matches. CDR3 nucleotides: TGTGCCACCAGCAGCGGACAGGCTTATACGCAGTATTTT. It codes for CATSSGQAYTQYF.

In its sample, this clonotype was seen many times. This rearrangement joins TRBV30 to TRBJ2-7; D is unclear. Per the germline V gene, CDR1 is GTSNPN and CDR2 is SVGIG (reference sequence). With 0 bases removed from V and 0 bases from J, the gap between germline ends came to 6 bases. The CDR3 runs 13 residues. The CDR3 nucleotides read TGTGCCTGGAGTGTTGGTAGCTCCTACGAGCAGTACTTC. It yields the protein CAWSVGSSYEQYF.

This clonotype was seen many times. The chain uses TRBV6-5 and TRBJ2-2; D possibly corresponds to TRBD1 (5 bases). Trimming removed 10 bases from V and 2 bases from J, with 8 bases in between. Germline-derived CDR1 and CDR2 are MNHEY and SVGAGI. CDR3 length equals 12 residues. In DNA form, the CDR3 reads TGTGCCATTAGGACAAACACCGGGGAGCTGTTTTTT. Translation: CAIRTNTGELFF.

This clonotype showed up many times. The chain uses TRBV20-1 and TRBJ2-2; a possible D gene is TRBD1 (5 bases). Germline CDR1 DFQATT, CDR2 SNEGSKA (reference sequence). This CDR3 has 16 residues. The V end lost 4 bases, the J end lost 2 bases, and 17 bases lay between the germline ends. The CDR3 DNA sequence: TGCAGTGCTAACCCCCTGGGGCAGGAAAACACCGGGGAGCTGTTTTTT. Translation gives CSANPLGQENTGELFF.

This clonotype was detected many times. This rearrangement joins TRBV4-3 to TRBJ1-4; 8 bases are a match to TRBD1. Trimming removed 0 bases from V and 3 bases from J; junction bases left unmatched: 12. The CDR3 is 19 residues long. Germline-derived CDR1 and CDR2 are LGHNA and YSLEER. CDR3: CASSQDLKAGGLANEKLFF. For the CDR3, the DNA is TGCGCCAGCAGCCAAGATCTTAAGGCAGGGGGCCTGGCTAATGAAAAACTGTTTTTT.

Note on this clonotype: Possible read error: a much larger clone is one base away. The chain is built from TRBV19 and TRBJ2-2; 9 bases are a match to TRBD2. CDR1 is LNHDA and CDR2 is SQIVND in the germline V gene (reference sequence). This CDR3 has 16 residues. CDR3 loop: CASSIAGGRGTGELSF. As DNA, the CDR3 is TGTGCCAGTAGTATAGCGGGCGGGAGGGGCACCGGGGAGCTGTCTTTT.

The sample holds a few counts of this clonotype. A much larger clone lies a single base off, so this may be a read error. The CDR3 DNA reads TGCAGCGTTGAAGATCGGCCAGTGGACGAGCAGTACTTC. This translates into CSVEDRPVDEQYF. The V gene is TRBV29-1, the J gene TRBJ2-7; D not resolved. Deletions cut 0 bases from V and 5 bases from J, with 11 bases between. Germline V gene sequence: CDR1 SQVTM, CDR2 ANQGSEA. This CDR3 is 13 amino acids long.

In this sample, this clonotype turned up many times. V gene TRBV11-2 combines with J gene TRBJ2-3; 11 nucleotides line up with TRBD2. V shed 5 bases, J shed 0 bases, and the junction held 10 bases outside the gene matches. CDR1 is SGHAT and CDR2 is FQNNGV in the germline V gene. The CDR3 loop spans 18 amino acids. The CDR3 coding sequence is TGTGCCAGCAGCGTAAGTTGGGGGACTAGCGGCAGCACAGATACGCAGTATTTT. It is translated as CASSVSWGTSGSTDTQYF. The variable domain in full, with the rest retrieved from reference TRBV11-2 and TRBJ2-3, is EAGVAQSPRYKIIEKRQSVAFWCNPISGHATLYWYQQILGQGPKLLIQFQNNGVVDDSQLPKDRFSAERLKGVDSTLKIQPAKLEDSAVYLCASSVSWGTSGSTDTQYFGPGTRLTVL.

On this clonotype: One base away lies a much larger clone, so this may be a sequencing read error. This CDR3 reads CASSLKGGGTAAFF. Here the CDR3 DNA reads TGTGCCAGCAGTTTGAAAGGGGGCGGCACTGCAGCTTTCTTT. The chain carries TRBV27 and TRBJ1-1; 7 bases match TRBD1. There are 14 residues in the CDR3. From germline, CDR1 is MNHEY and CDR2 SMNVEV (reference sequence).

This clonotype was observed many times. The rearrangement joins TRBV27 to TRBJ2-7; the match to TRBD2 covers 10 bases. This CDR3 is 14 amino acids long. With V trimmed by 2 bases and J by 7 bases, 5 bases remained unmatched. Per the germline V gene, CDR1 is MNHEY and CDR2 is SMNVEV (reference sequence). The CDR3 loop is CASSLGASGSEQYF. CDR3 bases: TGTGCCAGCAGTTTAGGGGCTAGCGGGAGTGAGCAGTACTTC.

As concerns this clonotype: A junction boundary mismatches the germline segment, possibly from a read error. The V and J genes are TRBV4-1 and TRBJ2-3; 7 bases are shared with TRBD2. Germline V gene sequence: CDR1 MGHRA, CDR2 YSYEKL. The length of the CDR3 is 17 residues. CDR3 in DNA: TGCGCCAGCAGCCAACATGAGTTGGGACTACTCACAGATACGCAGAATTTT. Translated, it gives CASSQHELGLLTDTQNF.